This T cell receptor beta chain was obtained from a study of chemoradiotherapy in HPV16-positive cancers. Whole-study context: A couple of HPV16-positive patients' cells yielded candidate HPV-specific clones and common motifs.

The CDR3 spans 12 residues. Germline V gene data show CDR1 as GTSNPN and CDR2 as SVGIG (reference sequence). With 1 base removed from V and 2 bases from J, the gap between germline ends came to 5 bases. Repeated repertoire sampling spanned the course of chemoradiotherapy. TCRdb keeps only in-frame clones here, not all; method: immunoSEQ multiplex PCR. The sample records around 68,000 clones, 88% being singletons. In the case of this clone: Its antigen is undetermined.

Overall study findings and caveats: For HPV16-positive patients, expanding HPV-responsive T cells associated with longer recurrence-free survival. During treatment, candidate HPV-specific clones and E7-related motifs expanded in tumor.

The sequence came from a human donor with HPV-associated anogenital cancer. The chain is built from TRBV30 and TRBJ1-2, with D unclear. The sequencing used blood, collected from a patient who underwent chemoradiotherapy. Here the CDR3 reads CAWSGWNYGYTF. The CDR3 DNA follows: TGTGCCTGGAGTGGATGGAACTATGGCTACACCTTC. Complete variable domain (other parts from reference TRBV30 and TRBJ1-2): SQTIHQWPATLVQPVGSPLSLECTVEGTSNPNLYWYRQAAGRGLQLLFYSVGIGQISSEVPQNLSASRPQDRQFILSSKKLLLSDSGFYLCAWSGWNYGYTFGSGTRLTVV.